The 19 T cell receptor beta chains reported below all come from one sample, sequenced in a study of radiotherapy plus CTLA-4 blockade in lung cancer. Method: immunoSEQ multiplex PCR; TCRdb's copy keeps in-frame clones and lacks some. The sample holds more than 40,000 clones, around 72% seen once. Source: peripheral blood, taken from a patient treated with radiotherapy plus ipilimumab. Source of these receptors: a human donor with non-small cell lung cancer who had a complete response to radiotherapy plus ipilimumab.

This chain links TRBV29-1 with TRBJ2-7; possible D gene TRBD2, 5 bases. Germline CDR1 is SQVTM and CDR2 is ANQGSEA. The CDR3 consists of 12 residues. Between the trimmed V and J ends, which lost 7 bases and 5 bases, there was a span of 15 bases. DNA of the CDR3: TGCAGCGCCGGCCGGGGTAGGGACGAGCAGTACTTC. It specifies CSAGRGRDEQYF.

This sequence joins TRBV5-1 and TRBJ2-1; D unresolved. V was pared by 0 bases and J by 4 bases, with 8 bases between. This CDR3 is built from 14 residues. Per germline, CDR1 SGHRS and CDR2 YFSETQ. CDR3 region: CASSLAETYNEQFF. The CDR3 DNA is TGCGCCAGCAGCTTGGCCGAGACATACAATGAGCAGTTCTTC.

This rearrangement joins TRBV6-6 to TRBJ1-1; D is perhaps TRBD1 (5 bases). The CDR3 is 13 residues long. Germline V gene data show CDR1 as MNHNY and CDR2 as SVGAGI (reference sequence). V lost 7 bases to trimming and J lost 5 bases, with 14 bases between them. The CDR3 here is CASTGTGRTEAFF. DNA for the CDR3: TGTGCCAGCACCGGTACAGGTCGGACTGAAGCTTTCTTT.

This clone was counted only a few times. J is TRBJ2-7 and V is TRBV4-1; 11 bases map to TRBD2. Losses at the gene ends were 4 bases for V and 5 bases for J; bases not matched to a gene: 10. The CDR3 has 16 residues. Germline V gene sequence: CDR1 MGHRA, CDR2 YSYEKL. In nucleotides, the CDR3 is TGCGCCAGCAGCCGATCGGGACTAGCGGCTTTTAACGAGCAGTACTTC. Amino acids: CASSRSGLAAFNEQYF.

The V gene is TRBV18, the J gene TRBJ2-2, with a possible D match to TRBD1 (5 bases). The germline CDR1 and CDR2 sequences are KGHSH and LQKENI. The CDR3 spans 13 residues. The ends were cut back, 5 bases at V and 3 bases at J, with 7 bases in the middle. The CDR3 nucleotides read TGTGCCAGCTCAGAACAGGACACCGGGGAGCTGTTTTTT. Its translation is CASSEQDTGELFF.

CDR3 residues: CASRIQGNQPQHF. The CDR3 DNA follows: TGTGCCAGCAGGATACAGGGGAATCAGCCCCAGCATTTT. V gene TRBV10-3 combines with J gene TRBJ1-5; 7 nucleotides match TRBD1. Germline trimming cut 10 bases from V and 4 bases from J; bases unmatched to any gene: 7. The CDR3 is 13 residues long. Germline lookup yields CDR1 ENHRY and CDR2 SYGVKD.

The chain couples TRBV7-3 to TRBJ2-7; 7 bases align to TRBD2. The CDR3 consists of 16 residues. Germline trimming cut 4 bases from V and 1 base from J; bases unmatched to any gene: 10. Germline V CDR1 and CDR2: SGHTA, FQGTGA. Written as DNA, the CDR3 is TGTGCCAGCAGCTCCGGGGCGGCGGGAGCTTCCTACGAGCAGTACTTC. Translated: CASSSGAAGASYEQYF.

The genes are TRBV15 and TRBJ2-1; TRBD1 might be the D (5 bases). Between the trimmed V and J ends, which lost 0 bases and 6 bases, there was a span of 15 bases. The CDR3 length is 16 residues. CDR1 and CDR2 from the germline V gene are LNHNV and YYDKDF (reference sequence). CDR3 loop: CATSRDKGPAVNEQFF. CDR3 bases: TGTGCCACCAGCAGAGATAAGGGGCCGGCTGTCAATGAGCAGTTCTTC.

The chain is built from TRBV5-4 and TRBJ1-2, with D perhaps matching TRBD1 (5 bases). Trimming left V 0 bases short and J 6 bases short, with 12 bases between. The CDR3 contains 14 residues. Germline loops: CDR1 SGHNT, CDR2 YYREEE (reference sequence). The chain's CDR3 is CASSLVSREDGYTF. The CDR3 DNA reads as TGTGCCAGCAGCTTGGTGAGCAGGGAGGATGGCTACACCTTC. Full variable domain (remainder filled in from reference TRBV5-4 and TRBJ1-2): ETGVTQSPTHLIKTRGQQVTLRCSSQSGHNTVSWYQQALGQGPQFIFQYYREEENGRGNFPPRFSGLQFPNYSSELNVNALELDDSALYLCASSLVSREDGYTFGSGTRLTVV.

The rearrangement uses TRBV4-1 and TRBJ1-1; the match to TRBD1 covers 8 bases. Germline lookup yields CDR1 MGHRA and CDR2 YSYEKL. The CDR3 length is 16 residues. With 1 base clipped from V and 1 base from J, the junction kept 5 bases outside the gene matches. CDR3 protein: CASSQVGRGQNTEAFF. CDR3 DNA: TGCGCCAGCAGCCAAGTAGGCAGGGGGCAGAACACTGAAGCTTTCTTT.

The rearrangement links TRBV9 to TRBJ2-2; 7 positions agree with TRBD2. CDR1 is SGDLS, CDR2 YYNGEE, per germline. The junction had 14 bases not matched to a gene; V was cut back by 3 bases and J by 3 bases. The CDR3 covers 18 residues. As DNA, the CDR3 is TGTGCCAGCAGCGAGCCGATCGGGAGGACCTCTCACACCGGGGAGCTGTTTTTT. It is translated as CASSEPIGRTSHTGELFF.

This clone has just a few counts. This sequence joins TRBV25-1 and TRBJ2-5; a weak D match, TRBD2 (6 bases). This CDR3 is 14 amino acids long. The ends were cut back, 2 bases at V and 5 bases at J, with 12 bases in the middle. CDR1 is MGHDK and CDR2 is SYGVNS in the germline V gene. The CDR3 sequence is CASSEEGGVETQYF. The DNA of the CDR3 is TGTGCCAGCAGTGAAGAGGGCGGGGTTGAGACCCAGTACTTC.

The chain uses TRBV19 and TRBJ1-4; D is ambiguous. Trimming removed 3 bases from V and 8 bases from J, with 7 bases in between. The CDR3 sequence is 12 residues long. The germline V gene encodes CDR1 LNHDA and CDR2 SQIVND (reference sequence). The chain's CDR3 is CASSIYGEKLFF. The CDR3 nucleotides read TGTGCCAGTAGTATTTACGGGGAAAAACTGTTTTTT.

This clone was detected only once. This rearrangement joins TRBV19 to TRBJ2-7; 10 bases align to TRBD2. Trimming took 5 bases from V and 3 from J; bases not matched to a gene: 4. CDR1 is LNHDA and CDR2 is SQIVND in the germline V gene (reference sequence). The CDR3 spans 14 residues. CDR3 nucleotides: TGTGCCAGTAGTCCTAGCGGGAGTTTCTACGAGCAGTACTTC. Translating gives CASSPSGSFYEQYF.

Details on this clone: This CDR3 is also generated by other DNA sequences in the sample. The CDR3 DNA is TGTGCCAGTAGTATAGCAGGCAATCAGCCCCAGCATTTT. Its protein is CASSIAGNQPQHF. This chain uses TRBV19 with TRBJ1-5; D is undetermined. CDR3 size: 13 residues. The germline gives CDR1 LNHDA, CDR2 SQIVND (reference sequence). Trimming removed 1 base at V and 2 bases at J, with 3 bases between.

The V and J genes are TRBV11-2 and TRBJ1-2, with 7 bases fitting TRBD1. V lost 4 bases, J lost 2 bases, and 7 bases stayed unmatched. This CDR3 is built from 15 residues. Germline V gene lookup returns CDR1 SGHAT and CDR2 FQNNGV. CDR3 coding DNA: TGTGCCAGCAGCTCACAACCGGGACAGAACTATGGCTACACCTTC. Residues: CASSSQPGQNYGYTF.

The CDR3 DNA reads TGTGCCAGCAGTGAGAGCGGGTTCTCAAACACTGAAGCTTTCTTT. Translating it yields CASSESGFSNTEAFF. The chain has TRBV6-1 and TRBJ1-1; unclear D gene. Germline V CDR1 and CDR2: MNHNS, SASEGT. This CDR3 region has 15 residues. Trimming pared 3 bases from V and 2 bases from J, leaving 13 bases between.

This clone occurred once. The CDR3 here is CASSPTSGRAAYNEQFF. The CDR3 nucleotides read TGTGCCAGCAGTCCAACTAGCGGGAGGGCCGCCTACAATGAGCAGTTCTTC. The chain links TRBV28 to TRBJ2-1; 13 nucleotides match TRBD2. V lost 5 bases and J lost 2; bases outside the gene matches: 6. CDR3 length equals 17 residues. Germline loops: CDR1 MDHEN, CDR2 SYDVKM.

The rearrangement joins TRBV30 to TRBJ1-5, with a tentative D call TRBD1 (5 bases). The germline V and J ends were trimmed by 2 bases and 7 bases, with 12 bases remaining between them. The CDR3 loop spans 13 amino acids. The V gene's germline CDR1 is GTSNPN and CDR2 SVGIG (reference sequence). DNA of the CDR3: TGTGCCTGGAGTTTGGGGCTCCTCCAGCCCCAGCATTTT. Protein product: CAWSLGLLQPQHF.